One sample yielded the 8 T cell receptor beta chains listed below, sequenced in a study of blood T cell repertoires in COVID-19. Only in-frame clones appear in the TCRdb table, and some are missing; sequencing was by immunoSEQ multiplex PCR. Among fewer than 350,000 clones listed, 86% were seen once. The sequenced sample was peripheral blood. These receptors were taken from a woman in her twenties or thirties with COVID-19, enrolled during active disease.

The J gene is TRBJ1-2, the V gene TRBV5-6, with 7 bases that match TRBD1. The CDR3 runs 14 residues. The V gene end was trimmed by 2 bases and the J gene end by 3 bases; junction bases not matched to a gene: 4. CDR1 and CDR2 (germline): SGHDT, YYEEEE. In DNA form, the CDR3 reads TGTGCCAGCAGCTTAGGGGGCTCTGACTATGGCTACACCTTC. Residues: CASSLGGSDYGYTF.

V usage is TRBV7-6 and J usage is TRBJ1-3; 12 bases match TRBD1. The trim removed 5 bases at V and 0 bases at J, leaving 17 bases unmatched. Germline V gives CDR1 SGHVS, CDR2 FNYEAQ. There are 21 residues in the CDR3. The CDR3 nucleotides are TGTGCCAGCAGCCTAGATGTTGGGGGCGGGACAGGGGGCCTCTCTGGAAACACCATATATTTT. This encodes CASSLDVGGGTGGLSGNTIYF.

The J gene is TRBJ2-7, the V gene TRBV19, with TRBD2 as a possible D gene (6 bases). Germline-derived CDR1 and CDR2 are LNHDA and SQIVND (reference sequence). V was cut by 5 bases and J by 3 bases, with 14 bases left in between. This CDR3 has 14 amino acids. The CDR3 is CASSPGLGGYEQYF. As DNA, the CDR3 is TGTGCCAGTAGTCCGGGATTGGGGGGCTACGAGCAGTACTTC.

This clone turned up a few times. The rearrangement uses TRBV19 and TRBJ1-6; D call uncertain. The CDR3 length is 14 residues. Germline assignment: CDR1 LNHDA and CDR2 SQIVND (reference sequence). V was cut by 3 bases and J by 10 bases, with 13 bases left in between. DNA for the CDR3: TGTGCCAGTAGTATTCAGCCCCAGGAATCACCCCTCCACTTT. Residues: CASSIQPQESPLHF.

The gene calls are TRBV2 and TRBJ1-6, with a tentative D call TRBD1 (5 bases). Germline CDR1 reads SNHLY; CDR2 reads FYNNEI. The ends were cut back, 4 bases at V and 10 bases at J, with 14 bases in the middle. The CDR3 loop spans 14 amino acids. This CDR3 is CASSVGQGGSPLHF. The CDR3 bases are TGTGCCAGCAGTGTCGGGCAGGGCGGATCACCCCTCCACTTT.

The chain combines TRBV24-1 with TRBJ1-4; TRBD1 aligns across 8 bases. The V gene end was trimmed by 3 bases and the J gene end by 6 bases; junction bases not matched to a gene: 5. Germline lookup yields CDR1 KGHDR and CDR2 SFDVKD. The CDR3 contains 15 residues. Here the CDR3 reads CATSDAGTGDEKLFF. The CDR3 bases are TGTGCCACCAGTGATGCCGGGACAGGAGATGAAAAACTGTTTTTT.

V gene TRBV9 combines with J gene TRBJ1-3; D remains ambiguous. Per germline, CDR1 SGDLS and CDR2 YYNGEE. The CDR3 runs 14 residues. Trimming shortened V by 3 bases and J by 0 bases, and 7 bases separated the two germline ends. The CDR3 DNA sequence: TGTGCCAGCAGCGGAGGGTCCTCTGGAAACACCATATATTTT. The encoded protein is CASSGGSSGNTIYF. The full variable domain, in which reference TRBV9 and TRBJ1-3 provide the parts outside the CDR3, is DSGVTQTPKHLITATGQRVTLRCSPRSGDLSVYWYQQSLDQGLQFLIQYYNGEERAKGNILERFSAQQFPDLHSELNLSSLELGDSALYFCASSGGSSGNTIYFGEGSWLTVV.

The CDR3 region has the DNA TGTGCCAGCAGTCCCCCCCACTATCAGCCCCAGCATTTT. This encodes CASSPPHYQPQHF. The chain links TRBV27 to TRBJ1-5; D call uncertain. The CDR3 contains 13 residues. Germline V CDR1 and CDR2: MNHEY, SMNVEV (reference sequence). Deletions cut 5 bases from V and 5 bases from J, with 10 bases between.